This TCR beta chain was recovered during a study of T cell clones after liver transplantation. Study details: Standard immunosuppression, with no induction, continued until 12-24 months after transplant. Study results and caveats: Post-transplant, graft-donor-reactive CD4 TCRbeta sequences in blood dropped significantly in most of the 8 subjects.

Profiling relied on immunoSEQ multiplex PCR, and the TCRdb table lists in-frame clones only, not all of them. The sample has roughly 100,000 clones, around 80% seen once; the top ten hold approximately 3%. This CDR3 spans 15 amino acids. The germline CDR1 and CDR2 sequences are SGDLS and YYNGEE. V was clipped by 0 bases and J by 4 bases, with 11 bases between them. Remarks on this clone: Its target is not known.

The chain uses TRBV9 and TRBJ2-1; either TRBD1 or TRBD2 may fit D (5 bases each). Sequenced here: CD4+ T cells from blood, sampled approximately 4 years after liver transplant. This clonotype was obtained from a human patient who received a liver transplant. A subset of T cells may come from the graft donor. The DNA of the CDR3 is TGTGCCAGCAGCGTAGGAGGGGCTATTTACAATGAGCAGTTCTTC. Protein product: CASSVGGAIYNEQFF.